Sequencing of this T cell receptor (beta chain) was carried out in a study of T cells in Graves' hyperthyroidism and ophthalmopathy. Study-wide points: Stable hyperthyroidism and ophthalmopathy were separated using 13 V-J signatures.

This clonotype came up a few times. Its antigen remains unidentified. Germline CDR1 reads LGHNA; CDR2 reads YSLEER. V was clipped by 1 base and J by 6 bases, with 16 bases between them. The CDR3 loop spans 16 amino acids. Amplified regions were TCR beta CDR3 sequences from RNA transcripts. Researchers ran a first-round RT-PCR on the TCR CDR3 using the HTBI primer set. TCRdb recomputed calls from the multiplex PCR reads with MiXCR, one row per CDR3 protein. The table has a few hundred thousand distinct CDR3 sequences, around 14% seen once. The material sequenced was blood. The rearrangement links TRBV4-3 to TRBJ2-1, with D possibly TRBD2 on 6 matching bases. This sequence was found in a young woman with Graves' hyperthyroidism that later progressed to Graves' ophthalmopathy. This CDR3 is CASSQVVAGTVNEQFF. The CDR3 nucleotides read TGCGCCAGCAGCCAAGTCGTCGCGGGAACGGTCAATGAGCAGTTCTTC.